This T cell receptor (beta chain) was observed in a study of blood T cell repertoires in COVID-19. About the study: Acute and convalescent COVID-19 specimens originated in the United States, Italy and Spain. In each case, the material was cDNA or gDNA derived from T cells, B-cell-depleted T cells, or PBMCs.

As processed by the authors: From reference gene primer amplification, estimates of nucleated cell counts were derived. TCRdb keeps only in-frame clones here, not all; method: immunoSEQ multiplex PCR. V and J calls and clone size are copied from that table; D and trimming were computed from the DNA. The table shows 250,000 to 350,000 clones, with 87% occurring only once. Germline V gives CDR1 GTSNPN, CDR2 SVGIG (reference sequence). V lost 2 bases, J lost 2 bases, and 16 bases lay in between. This CDR3 has 15 residues. V and J are TRBV30 and TRBJ2-7; D possibly corresponds to TRBD2 (7 bases). Sequencing input: peripheral blood. The TCR originated in a woman aged 45-65 years who had recovered from COVID-19. CDR3 protein: CAWSRGGRGAYEQYF. The CDR3 region has the DNA TGTGCCTGGAGTAGGGGGGGCAGGGGCGCCTACGAGCAGTACTTC. The full variable domain, in which reference TRBV30 and TRBJ2-7 provide the parts outside the CDR3, is SQTIHQWPATLVQPVGSPLSLECTVEGTSNPNLYWYRQAAGRGLQLLFYSVGIGQISSEVPQNLSASRPQDRQFILSSKKLLLSDSGFYLCAWSRGGRGAYEQYFGPGTRLTVT.